The 2 T cell receptor beta chains below were found in one sample sequenced in a study of cytomegalovirus exposure and HLA in healthy donors (dated by TCRdb to the late 2010s). The method behind the library was the immunoSEQ multiplex PCR assay. For the multiplex PCR, a mixture combining 60 forward primers for TCR Vbeta segments and 13 reverse primers for TCR Jbeta segments was used. In its TCRdb copy, this immuneACCESS table keeps in-frame sequences only and misses some clones. Where compared with another copy, unresolved V genes explain less than half of these, and the others have no known cause. This sample comprises 65,000 to 90,000 clones, approximately 78% of them detected only once. The top ten constitute roughly 2% of the sample. The material sequenced was PBMCs. The receptors come from a man aged 18 to 35 in good health and CMV-seronegative.

The CDR3, as DNA: TGTGCCACCAGCAGAGATCGGGCGGGGTCCAATGAGCAGTTCTTC. Translated: CATSRDRAGSNEQFF. The genes are TRBV15 and TRBJ2-1; D may be TRBD2 (6 bases). The CDR3 loop spans 15 amino acids. Per germline, CDR1 LNHNV and CDR2 YYDKDF (reference sequence). V lost 0 bases, J lost 6 bases, and 12 bases lay in between.

CDR3 sequence: CASKQSGAPGETQYF. The DNA of the CDR3 is TGTGCCAGCAAGCAAAGCGGGGCCCCGGGGGAGACCCAGTACTTC. The rearrangement joins TRBV7-3 to TRBJ2-5; 7 nucleotides align to TRBD2. Germline V gene lookup returns CDR1 SGHTA and CDR2 FQGTGA. Germline trimming cut 7 bases from V and 5 bases from J; bases unmatched to any gene: 13. There are 15 residues in the CDR3.